These T cell receptor beta chains were read from a single sample in a study of siplizumab effects on memory and regulatory T cells. The table came from immunoSEQ multiplex PCR; TCRdb's copy has only in-frame clones and leaves some out. Of over 60,000 clones listed, roughly 89% are singletons. The specimen sequenced was CD8+ T cells sorted from blood. All receptors come from a human donor in good health. CDR3s include the opening cysteine and the closing phenylalanine or tryptophan. The D gene is left open where the match is weak. The size field is filled for only some rows; it gives once, few, many or a size class.

D | J | V | size | DNA | CDR3
TRBD1 | TRBJ2-7 | TRBV29-1 | - | TGCAGCGTTGAGGGACAGGGGGCTGTCAACGAGCAGTACTTC | CSVEGQGAVNEQYF
TRBD1 | TRBJ1-1 | TRBV6-5 | - | TGTGCCAGCAGGTCAGAAAGACAGGGTTTCCCTGAAGCTTTCTTT | CASRSERQGFPEAFF
TRBD1 | TRBJ1-5 | TRBV27 | - | TGTGCCAGCAGTTTACAGGGACAGGGACAGCCCCAGCATTTT | CASSLQGQGQPQHF
- | TRBJ2-7 | TRBV27 | once | TGTGCCAGCAGTTTGTTTGAAGGGGTCCCCCACGAGCAGTACTTC | CASSLFEGVPHEQYF
- | TRBJ2-7 | TRBV4-1 | - | TGCGCCAGCAGCCAAGTCGGGGGACCCGTCTACGAGCAGTACTTC | CASSQVGGPVYEQYF
TRBD2 | TRBJ2-1 | TRBV27 | once | TGTGCCAGCAGTTTAGGTAGCGGGAACTACAATGAGCAGTTCTTC | CASSLGSGNYNEQFF
TRBD2 | TRBJ2-7 | TRBV9 | - | TGTGCCAGCAGCTTAGGGACTAGCGCCTACGAGCAGTACTTC | CASSLGTSAYEQYF
- | TRBJ2-7 | TRBV5-6 | - | TGTGCCAGCAGCTTGGTTGGCTTATTGGGCGAGCAGTACTTC | CASSLVGLLGEQYF
- | TRBJ2-1 | TRBV7-9 | - | TGTGCCAGCAGCTTCCCTTTAGCGGACCCCTCCTACAATGAGCAGTTCTTC | CASSFPLADPSYNEQFF
- | TRBJ2-2 | TRBV5-5 | - | TGTGCCAGCAGCTTGACTGCCGGGGAGCTGTTTTTT | CASSLTAGELFF
- | TRBJ2-1 | TRBV27 | - | TGTGCCAGCAGTTTCTGGCAACAGGAGCAGTTCTTC | CASSFWQQEQFF
- | TRBJ2-5 | TRBV4-1 | - | TGCGCCAGCAGCCAAGATGATCGGGTAGCGGCCCAAGAGACCCAGTACTTC | CASSQDDRVAAQETQYF
- | TRBJ2-3 | TRBV7-6 | - | TGTGCCAGCAGCTCGGAGGGGAGATTCGCAGATACGCAGTATTTT | CASSSEGRFADTQYF
TRBD2 | TRBJ2-1 | TRBV28 | once | TGTGCCAGTAGTCTGACTAGCGGGAGGTTCAACAATGAGCAGTTCTTC | CASSLTSGRFNNEQFF
- | TRBJ1-1 | TRBV6-6 | - | TGTGCCAGCAGTCTTCCAGGGAACACTGAAGCTTTCTTT | CASSLPGNTEAFF
- | TRBJ2-1 | TRBV7-9 | - | TGTGCCAGCAGCCGCGGACTACGCGAGCAGTTCTTC | CASSRGLREQFF
- | TRBJ1-1 | TRBV29-1 | - | TGCAGCGTTGACTGGGGGGGTGACACTGAAGCTTTCTTT | CSVDWGGDTEAFF
TRBD1 | TRBJ2-7 | TRBV15 | - | TGTGCCACCAGCAGAGAGGGACAGGGCTACGAGCAGTACTTC | CATSREGQGYEQYF
- | TRBJ2-7 | TRBV6-5 | few | TGTGCCAGCAGCCCAGACAACTACGAGCAGTACTTC | CASSPDNYEQYF
TRBD2 | TRBJ2-4 | TRBV19 | - | TGTGCCAGTGATAGCGGGGAAAACATTCAGTACTTC | CASDSGENIQYF
- | TRBJ2-1 | TRBV7-9 | - | TGTGCCAGCAGCTTCCCGGAGTGGTACAATGAGCAGTTCTTC | CASSFPEWYNEQFF
- | TRBJ2-7 | TRBV19 | - | TGTGCCAGTGGGGCTAGCGACCAGTACGAGCAGTACTTC | CASGASDQYEQYF
- | TRBJ2-1 | TRBV7-9 | - | TGTGCCAGCACCCCTTTGGAGGGTAGGAATGAGCAGTTCTTC | CASTPLEGRNEQFF
- | TRBJ1-2 | TRBV9 | - | TGTGCCAGCAGCCCTCCTTCACGGGGGTTTGGCTATGGCTACACCTTC | CASSPPSRGFGYGYTF
TRBD1 | TRBJ2-1 | TRBV7-9 | - | TGTGCCAGCAGCCAAGAAGGGGGCCTATCCCCCTACAATGAGCAGTTCTTC | CASSQEGGLSPYNEQFF
TRBD2 | TRBJ2-7 | TRBV5-1 | - | TGCGCCAGCAGCTTCGAAGCGGGGGTGTCCTACGAGCAGTACTTC | CASSFEAGVSYEQYF
- | TRBJ1-2 | TRBV5-1 | - | TGCGCCAGCAGCTTGGAGGCCGGGACTAACTATGGCTACACCTTC | CASSLEAGTNYGYTF
- | TRBJ1-5 | TRBV6-5 | - | TGTGCCAGCAGTTACGCAGGGAATCAGCCCCAGCATTTT | CASSYAGNQPQHF
- | TRBJ2-4 | TRBV27 | - | TGTGCCAGCAGCTTAACGGCCGTCTTAGCCAAAAACATTCAGTACTTC | CASSLTAVLAKNIQYF
- | TRBJ2-2 | TRBV7-9 | - | TGTGCCAGCAGGGCAAGCGGGCGTCCAGACGGCGCCGGGGAGCTGTTTTTT | CASRASGRPDGAGELFF
TRBD1 | TRBJ2-7 | TRBV5-4 | - | TGTGCCAGCAGCTTGCAGGGGGCCTACGAGCAGTACTTC | CASSLQGAYEQYF
- | TRBJ1-1 | TRBV27 | - | TGTGCCAGCAGCCCTTCGGGGGTGGGGAACACTGAAGCTTTCTTT | CASSPSGVGNTEAFF
- | TRBJ1-2 | TRBV5-1 | - | TGCGCCAGCAGCTTGGGGCTGGTGGCAAGTGGCTACACCTTC | CASSLGLVASGYTF
TRBD2 | TRBJ2-1 | TRBV5-6 | - | TGTGCCAGCAGCGGACTTAGCGGGAACTATGAGCAGTTCTTC | CASSGLSGNYEQFF
TRBD2 | TRBJ2-7 | TRBV27 | - | TGTGCCAGCAGCCAGAGACGACTAGCGGGAGTATCCTACGAGCAGTACTTC | CASSQRRLAGVSYEQYF
TRBD1 | TRBJ1-1 | TRBV11-2 | once | TGTGCCAGCAGCCTTGCCCGACAGGGGGGCACTGAAGCTTTCTTT | CASSLARQGGTEAFF
TRBD2 | TRBJ2-5 | TRBV5-6 | - | TGTGCCAGCAGCTTTAGCGGGCAAGAGACCCAGTACTTC | CASSFSGQETQYF
- | TRBJ1-2 | TRBV7-1 | few | TGTGCCAGCAGCTTAACAGGGCCCTATGGCTACACCTTC | CASSLTGPYGYTF
- | TRBJ2-7 | TRBV4-1 | - | TGCGCCAGCAGCCAGATGGGGCACGAGCAGTACTTC | CASSQMGHEQYF
- | TRBJ1-1 | TRBV5-1 | once | TGCGCCAGCAGCTTGAGACAGTTGAACACTGAAGCTTTCTTT | CASSLRQLNTEAFF